The clone carrying this T cell receptor beta chain was picked up many times. Preparation of the TCRbeta library was carried out with unique molecular identifiers. TCRdb re-analysed the PCR reads in MiXCR, keeping a single row per CDR3 protein. The sample includes over 200,000 distinct CDR3 sequences, around 9.9% seen only once; the top ten take roughly 27%. The data belong to a study of T-cell reconstitution after alpha-beta-depleted transplantation in children. This clonotype was obtained from a child in the first two years of life with acute myeloid leukemia, due to receive a stem cell transplant. The sequenced sample was PBMCs, obtained before TCRalphabeta/CD19-depleted stem cell transplant.

The CDR3 DNA follows: TGTGCCAGCCTGGGGGGGATTGTCAACAATGAGCAGTTCTTC. Translating it yields CASLGGIVNNEQFF. The V and J genes are TRBV18 and TRBJ2-1; 7 positions agree with TRBD2. This CDR3 is built from 14 residues. Germline CDR1 KGHSH, CDR2 LQKENI. The V segment lost 8 bases and the J segment 5 bases; nucleotides outside the gene matches: 9.